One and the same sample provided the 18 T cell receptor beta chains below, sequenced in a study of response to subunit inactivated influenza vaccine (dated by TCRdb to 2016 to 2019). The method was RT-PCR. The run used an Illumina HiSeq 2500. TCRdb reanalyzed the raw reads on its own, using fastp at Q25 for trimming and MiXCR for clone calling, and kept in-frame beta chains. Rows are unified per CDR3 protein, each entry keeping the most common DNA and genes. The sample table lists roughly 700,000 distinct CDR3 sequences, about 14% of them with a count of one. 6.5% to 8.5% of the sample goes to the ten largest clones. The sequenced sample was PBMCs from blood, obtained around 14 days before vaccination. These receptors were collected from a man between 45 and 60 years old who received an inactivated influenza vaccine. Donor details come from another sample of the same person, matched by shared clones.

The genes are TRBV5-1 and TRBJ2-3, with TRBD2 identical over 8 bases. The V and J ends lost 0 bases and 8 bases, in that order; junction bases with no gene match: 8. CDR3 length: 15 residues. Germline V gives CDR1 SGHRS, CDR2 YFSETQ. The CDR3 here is CASSLVVSGAGTQYF. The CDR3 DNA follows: TGCGCCAGCAGCTTGGTGGTTAGCGGGGCCGGTACGCAGTATTTT.

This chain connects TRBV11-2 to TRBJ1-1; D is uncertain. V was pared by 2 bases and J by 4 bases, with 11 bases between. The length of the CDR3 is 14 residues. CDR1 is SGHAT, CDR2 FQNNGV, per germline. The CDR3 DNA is TGTGCCAGCAGCTTAAATACTGGTGCCACTGAAGCTTTCTTT. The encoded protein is CASSLNTGATEAFF.

The CDR3 DNA sequence: TGTGCCACCAGCAGAGATCGAGGGGTGGGTTCGGGTGAGCAGTTCTTC. As protein: CATSRDRGVGSGEQFF. The chain has TRBV15 and TRBJ2-1; D is tentatively TRBD1 or TRBD2 (5 bases each). CDR3 length: 16 residues. Germline V gene data show CDR1 as LNHNV and CDR2 as YYDKDF (reference sequence). The V and J ends lost 0 bases and 9 bases respectively, with 18 bases between them.

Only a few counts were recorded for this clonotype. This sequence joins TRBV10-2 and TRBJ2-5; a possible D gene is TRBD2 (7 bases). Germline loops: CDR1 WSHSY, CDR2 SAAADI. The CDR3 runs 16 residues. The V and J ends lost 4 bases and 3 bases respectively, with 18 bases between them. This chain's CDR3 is CASSAAEGGSKETQYF. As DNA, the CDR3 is TGCGCCAGCAGTGCGGCAGAGGGGGGGTCCAAAGAGACCCAGTACTTC.

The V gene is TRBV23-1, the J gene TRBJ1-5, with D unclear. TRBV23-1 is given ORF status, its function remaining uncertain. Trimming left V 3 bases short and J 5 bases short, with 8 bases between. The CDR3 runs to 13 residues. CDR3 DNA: TGCGCCAGCAGTCATACAGATGATCAGCCCCAGCATTTT. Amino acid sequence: CASSHTDDQPQHF.

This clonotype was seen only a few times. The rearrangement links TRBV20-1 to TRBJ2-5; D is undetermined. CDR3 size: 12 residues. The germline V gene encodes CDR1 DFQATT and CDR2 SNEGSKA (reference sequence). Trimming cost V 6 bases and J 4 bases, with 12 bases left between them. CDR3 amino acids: CSAGSLGETQYF. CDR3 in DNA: TGCAGTGCAGGTTCCCTGGGAGAGACCCAGTACTTC.

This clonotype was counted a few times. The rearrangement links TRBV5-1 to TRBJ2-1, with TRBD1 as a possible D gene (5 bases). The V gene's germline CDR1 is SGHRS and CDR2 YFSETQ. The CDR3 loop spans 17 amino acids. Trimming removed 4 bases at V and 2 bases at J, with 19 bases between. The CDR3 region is CASSEYGSGPAYNEQFF. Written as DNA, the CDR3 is TGCGCCAGCAGCGAGTACGGTTCAGGGCCGGCCTACAATGAGCAGTTCTTC.

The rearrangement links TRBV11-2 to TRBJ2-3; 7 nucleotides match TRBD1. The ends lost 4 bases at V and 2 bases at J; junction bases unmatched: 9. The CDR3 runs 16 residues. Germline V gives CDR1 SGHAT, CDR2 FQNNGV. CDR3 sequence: CASSSGTGTVTDTQYF. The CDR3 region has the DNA TGTGCCAGCAGCTCAGGGACCGGGACAGTCACAGATACGCAGTATTTT.

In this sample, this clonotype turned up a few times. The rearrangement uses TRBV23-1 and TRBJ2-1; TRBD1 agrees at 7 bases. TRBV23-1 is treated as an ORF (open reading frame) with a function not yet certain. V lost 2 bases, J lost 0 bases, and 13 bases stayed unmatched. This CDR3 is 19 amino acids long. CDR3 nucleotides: TGCGCCAGCAGTCAACTGAGGCGGACAGGAGAAAGCTCCTACAATGAGCAGTTCTTC. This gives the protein CASSQLRRTGESSYNEQFF.

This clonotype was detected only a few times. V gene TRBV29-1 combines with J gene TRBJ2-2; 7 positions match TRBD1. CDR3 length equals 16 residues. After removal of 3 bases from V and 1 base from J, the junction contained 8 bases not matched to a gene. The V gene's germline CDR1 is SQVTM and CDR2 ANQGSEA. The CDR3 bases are TGCAGCGTTGAGTACCGAAACAGGGGGAACACCGGGGAGCTGTTTTTT. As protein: CSVEYRNRGNTGELFF.

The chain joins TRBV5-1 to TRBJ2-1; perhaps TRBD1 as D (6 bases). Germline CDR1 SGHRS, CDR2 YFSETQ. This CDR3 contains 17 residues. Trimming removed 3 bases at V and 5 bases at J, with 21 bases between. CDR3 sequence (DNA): TGCGCCAGCAGCTCTCGGATCCGGGACATGGACCACAATGAGCAGTTCTTC. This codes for CASSSRIRDMDHNEQFF.

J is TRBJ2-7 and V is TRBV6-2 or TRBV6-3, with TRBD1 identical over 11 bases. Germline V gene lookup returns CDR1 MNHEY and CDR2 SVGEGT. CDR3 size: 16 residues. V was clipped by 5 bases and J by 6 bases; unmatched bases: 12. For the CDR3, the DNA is TGTGCCAGCAGTAGCCACCCCGGACAGGGGGCCGGCGAGCAGTACTTC. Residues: CASSSHPGQGAGEQYF.

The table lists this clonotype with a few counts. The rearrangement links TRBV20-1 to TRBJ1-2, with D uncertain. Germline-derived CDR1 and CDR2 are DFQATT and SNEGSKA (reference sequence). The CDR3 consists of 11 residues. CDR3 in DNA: TGCAGACCCTGGGGAAACTATGGCTACACCTTC. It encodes CRPWGNYGYTF.

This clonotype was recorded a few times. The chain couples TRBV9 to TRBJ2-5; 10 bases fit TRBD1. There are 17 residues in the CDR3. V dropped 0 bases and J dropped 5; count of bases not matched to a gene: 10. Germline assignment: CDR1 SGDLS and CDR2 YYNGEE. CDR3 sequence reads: CASSVDRRQGARETQYF. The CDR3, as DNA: TGTGCCAGCAGCGTAGATAGGAGACAGGGGGCACGGGAGACCCAGTACTTC.

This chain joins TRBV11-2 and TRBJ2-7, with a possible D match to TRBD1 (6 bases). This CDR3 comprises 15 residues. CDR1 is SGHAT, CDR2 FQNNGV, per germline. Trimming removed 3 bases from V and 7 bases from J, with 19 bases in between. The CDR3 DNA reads TGTGCCAGCAGCTTTTGGGAGACAGGCCCAGGGGAGCAGTACTTC. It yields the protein CASSFWETGPGEQYF.

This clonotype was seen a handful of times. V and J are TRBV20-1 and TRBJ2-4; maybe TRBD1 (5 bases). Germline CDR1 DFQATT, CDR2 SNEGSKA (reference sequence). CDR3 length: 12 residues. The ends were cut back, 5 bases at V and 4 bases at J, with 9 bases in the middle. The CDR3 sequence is CSALTGKNIQYF. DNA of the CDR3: TGCAGTGCTTTAACAGGAAAAAACATTCAGTACTTC.

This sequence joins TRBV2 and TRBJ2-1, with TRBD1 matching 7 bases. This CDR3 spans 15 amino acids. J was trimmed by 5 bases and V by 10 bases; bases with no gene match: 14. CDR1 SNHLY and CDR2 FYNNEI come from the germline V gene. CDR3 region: CATTPDRAWNNEQFF. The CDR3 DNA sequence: TGTGCCACCACCCCCGACAGGGCTTGGAACAATGAGCAGTTCTTC.

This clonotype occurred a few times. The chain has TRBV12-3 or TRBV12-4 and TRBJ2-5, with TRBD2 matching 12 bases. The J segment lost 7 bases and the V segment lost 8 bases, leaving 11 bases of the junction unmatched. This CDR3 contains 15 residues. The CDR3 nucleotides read TGTGCCAGCCTTAGGGGACTAGCGGGCCCGCGGACCCAGTACTTC. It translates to CASLRGLAGPRTQYF.